The rows below give T cell receptor beta chains drawn from one sample of a study of cytomegalovirus exposure and HLA in healthy donors. Method: immunoSEQ multiplex PCR; TCRdb's copy keeps in-frame clones and lacks some. Of 71,000 or so clones in the sample, approximately 94% are singletons; the top ten hold 1.4%. Sequencing used PBMCs. These receptors all stem from a man aged 18-30 years in good health and CMV-seropositive. Both conserved end residues are part of each CDR3. A D gene is named only where the DNA matches it firmly. Clone size is shown for a subset of rows, as once, few, many or a class of expanded clone.

v_gene	abundance	d_gene	j_gene	CDR3aa	CDR3nt
TRBV30	.	TRBD2	TRBJ2-2	CAWRGGGRTGELFF	TGTGCCTGGAGGGGCGGGGGGCGCACCGGGGAGCTGTTTTTT
TRBV2	.	.	TRBJ1-5	CASSEGGTGLGGNQPQHF	TGTGCCAGCAGTGAAGGGGGAACAGGATTGGGGGGAAATCAGCCCCAGCATTTT
TRBV12-5	.	.	TRBJ1-5	CASGSLPGQPQHF	TGTGCTAGTGGTTCCCTTCCCGGTCAGCCCCAGCATTTT
TRBV7-3	.	.	TRBJ2-1	CASSPTGVGTVNEQFF	TGTGCCAGCAGCCCGACGGGAGTGGGGACTGTCAATGAGCAGTTCTTC
TRBV28	.	.	TRBJ1-5	CASSRVGGDQPQHF	TGTGCCAGCAGTCGGGTCGGCGGGGACCAGCCTCAGCATTTT
TRBV5-1	.	TRBD1	TRBJ1-2	CASSLGDRGYGYTF	TGCGCCAGCAGCTTGGGGGACAGGGGGTATGGCTACACCTTC
TRBV6-5	.	TRBD2	TRBJ2-1	CASSYSGLGEQFF	TGTGCCAGCAGTTACTCGGGACTAGGTGAGCAGTTCTTC
TRBV18	.	.	TRBJ2-2	CASSPLRAGELFF	TGTGCCAGCTCACCTTTGCGGGCCGGGGAGCTGTTTTTT
TRBV19	.	TRBD1	TRBJ2-1	CASSTGTGSYNEQFF	TGTGCCAGTAGTACAGGGACAGGCTCCTACAATGAGCAGTTCTTC
TRBV7-8	.	TRBD2	TRBJ2-1	CASSLAGSGTAGHEQFF	TGTGCCAGCAGCTTAGCGGGTAGCGGGACCGCGGGTCATGAGCAGTTCTTC
TRBV21-1	few	.	TRBJ2-7	CASSKDRFYEQYF	TGTGCCAGCAGCAAGGACAGGTTCTACGAGCAGTACTTC
TRBV5-5	.	.	TRBJ2-1	CASSFEGRGSEQFF	TGTGCCAGCAGCTTTGAGGGCAGGGGCAGTGAGCAGTTCTTC